Here is one TCR beta chain with its context. This sample was taken from a study of blood T cells in healthy people across ages. PCR was performed a second time for about 7 to 11 cycles using a sample-barcoded 5' primer and a J-beta primer mix. TCRdb passed the 5' RACE reads through MiXCR, listing each CDR3 protein once. The sample consists of over a million distinct CDR3 sequences, more than 40% of them appearing once. Trimming left V 0 bases short and J 6 bases short, with 9 bases between. Germline CDR1 reads DFQATT; CDR2 reads SNEGSKA (reference sequence). The CDR3 is 12 amino acids. This receptor was taken from an older woman in good health. The sample taken for sequencing was blood. V gene TRBV20-1 combines with J gene TRBJ2-7; D is unclear. This CDR3 is CSARDFVSEQYF. The DNA for the CDR3 is TGCAGTGCTAGAGATTTCGTGAGCGAGCAGTACTTC.